These 23 T cell receptor beta chains were sequenced from one sample in a study of T cell responses to AZD1222 COVID-19 vaccine. TCRdb keeps only in-frame clones here, not all; method: immunoSEQ multiplex PCR. The table includes about 97,000 clones, roughly 91% detected once. The sequences come from peripheral blood, collected on day 0 of AZD1222 vaccination. The receptors shown here come from an adult in good health.

The chain recombines TRBV12-3 or TRBV12-4 with TRBJ1-5, with a weak D call TRBD1 (5 bases). V gave up 6 bases and J gave up 6 bases, with 9 bases separating them. The CDR3 runs 12 residues. The CDR3 coding sequence is TGTGCCAGCAGGCGGGACGCTCAGCCCCAGCATTTT. As protein: CASRRDAQPQHF.

The chain recombines TRBV7-2 with TRBJ1-1, with D hard to call. This CDR3 has 13 amino acids. Germline CDR1 SGHTA, CDR2 FQGNSA. Trimming cost V 1 base and J 4 bases, with 7 bases left between them. CDR3 sequence reads: CASSLERATEAFF. The DNA for the CDR3 is TGTGCCAGCAGCTTAGAGAGGGCCACTGAAGCTTTCTTT. The entire variable domain, with the rest obtained from reference TRBV7-2 and TRBJ1-1, is as follows: GAGVSQSPSNKVTEKGKDVELRCDPISGHTALYWYRQSLGQGLEFLIYFQGNSAPDKSGLPSDRFSAERTGGSVSTLTIQRTQQEDSAVYLCASSLERATEAFFGQGTRLTVV.

The genes are TRBV5-1 and TRBJ2-2, with no clear D. CDR1 and CDR2 (germline): SGHRS, YFSETQ. The V gene lost 2 bases and the J gene lost 7 bases, with 18 bases spanning the gap. This CDR3 is 16 amino acids long. CDR3 sequence (DNA): TGCGCCAGCAGCTTTGCACAAGATGCATGGGACGGGGAGCTGTTTTTT. It is translated as CASSFAQDAWDGELFF.

The rearrangement joins TRBV4-1 to TRBJ2-2; D possibly matches TRBD1 or TRBD2 (6 bases each). The CDR3 runs 16 residues. V dropped 0 bases and J dropped 1 base, with 9 bases sitting between them. Germline values: CDR1 MGHRA, CDR2 YSYEKL. The CDR3 here is CASSQEAGQNTGELFF. The CDR3 DNA sequence: TGCGCCAGCAGCCAAGAGGCGGGACAGAACACCGGGGAGCTGTTTTTT.

The chain is built from TRBV27 and TRBJ2-1; 7 nucleotides agree with TRBD1. Trimming cost V 3 bases and J 6 bases; bases outside gene matches: 5. CDR3 length: 14 amino acids. Per the germline V gene, CDR1 is MNHEY and CDR2 is SMNVEV (reference sequence). CDR3: CASSFRTGPNEQFF. Written as DNA, the CDR3 is TGTGCCAGCAGTTTCCGGACAGGACCCAATGAGCAGTTCTTC.

CDR3 nucleotides: TGTGCCAGCAGCTTAGATGACTGGGGCGGCAATAGCAATCAGCCCCAGCATTTT. Its protein product is CASSLDDWGGNSNQPQHF. J is TRBJ1-5 and V is TRBV7-9; D possibly corresponds to TRBD1 (5 bases). The germline gives CDR1 SEHNR, CDR2 FQNEAQ (reference sequence). CDR3 length: 18 amino acids. V was shortened by 1 base and J by 0 bases, with 16 bases between the two germline ends.

This sequence joins TRBV7-8 and TRBJ1-2, with TRBD1 as a possible D gene (6 bases). The germline gives CDR1 SGHVS, CDR2 FQNEAQ. The CDR3 extends over 16 amino acids. V lost 0 bases and J lost 0, with 11 bases in between. The CDR3 nucleotides are TGTGCCAGCAGCTTAGCGAGGACAGCTTCTAACTATGGCTACACCTTC. It codes for CASSLARTASNYGYTF.

The rearrangement joins TRBV2 to TRBJ1-2; D unresolved. V dropped 6 bases and J dropped 2 bases, with 4 bases sitting between them. The germline CDR1 and CDR2 sequences are SNHLY and FYNNEI. The length of the CDR3 is 11 residues. CDR3 residues: CASRANYGYTF. The CDR3 DNA follows: TGTGCCAGCAGGGCAAACTATGGCTACACCTTC.

This chain joins TRBV28 and TRBJ2-4; possible D gene TRBD2, 7 bases. Germline CDR1 reads MDHEN; CDR2 reads SYDVKM. The CDR3 length is 14 residues. The V end lost 5 bases, the J end lost 8 bases, and 16 bases lay between the germline ends. This chain's CDR3 is CASSPRGGMDIQYF. CDR3 nucleotide sequence: TGTGCCAGCAGTCCAAGGGGGGGTATGGACATTCAGTACTTC.

The sample holds a few counts of this clone. This chain uses TRBV5-1 with TRBJ1-6; TRBD1 matches 7 bases. The V gene's germline CDR1 is SGHRS and CDR2 YFSETQ. CDR3 length: 16 amino acids. V lost 3 bases and J lost 0; bases outside the gene matches: 3. In DNA, the CDR3 is TGCGCCAGCAGCTCGACAGGGAGCTCCTATAATTCACCCCTCCACTTT. This codes for CASSSTGSSYNSPLHF.

V and J are TRBV4-2 and TRBJ1-1, with a tentative D call TRBD1 (6 bases). Trimming shortened V by 0 bases and J by 4 bases, and 15 bases separated the two germline ends. The CDR3 covers 16 residues. Germline V CDR1 and CDR2: LGHNA, YNFKEQ. CDR3 nucleotide sequence: TGTGCCAGCAGCCAAGATTTCGGGCGGGGGCTCACTGAAGCTTTCTTT. This sequence encodes CASSQDFGRGLTEAFF.

The V call is TRBV4-3, the J call TRBJ2-3; TRBD1 matches at 10 bases. CDR3 size: 17 residues. Germline V gene lookup returns CDR1 LGHNA and CDR2 YSLEER. V lost 0 bases and J lost 1; bases outside the gene matches: 4. The CDR3 sequence: CASSQEPGTGGTDTQYF. CDR3 coding DNA: TGCGCCAGCAGCCAAGAACCCGGGACAGGGGGCACAGATACGCAGTATTTT.

The chain uses TRBV11-2 and TRBJ1-5, with D tentatively TRBD1 (5 bases). The CDR3 loop spans 13 amino acids. V lost 5 bases and J 4 bases, leaving 9 bases between the germline ends. The germline V gene has CDR1 SGHAT and CDR2 FQNNGV. CDR3 sequence: CASSPPGNQPQHF. The CDR3 region has the DNA TGTGCCAGCAGCCCGCCAGGGAATCAGCCCCAGCATTTT.

The gene calls are TRBV10-1 and TRBJ2-7; TRBD1 aligns across 9 bases. This CDR3 spans 14 amino acids. Per the germline V gene, CDR1 is WNHNN and CDR2 is SYGVQD (reference sequence). V shed 6 bases, J shed 5 bases, and the junction held 8 bases outside the gene matches. For the CDR3, the DNA is TGCGCCAGCAGGCACCGGGACAGGGACCACGAGCAGTACTTC. Its translation is CASRHRDRDHEQYF.

The V gene is TRBV5-1, the J gene TRBJ1-2, with D perhaps matching TRBD1 (5 bases). CDR1 is SGHRS and CDR2 is YFSETQ in the germline V gene. V lost 4 bases, J lost 3 bases, and 16 bases lay in between. CDR3 size: 15 residues. DNA for the CDR3: TGCGCCAGCAGCCCGGGACCGACCCTAGACTATGGCTACACCTTC. It specifies CASSPGPTLDYGYTF.

This clone was recorded a few times. The V gene is TRBV7-2, the J gene TRBJ2-5; 7 positions match TRBD2. This CDR3 spans 15 amino acids. The germline V gene has CDR1 SGHTA and CDR2 FQGNSA. With V trimmed by 5 bases and J by 2 bases, 8 bases remained unmatched. As DNA, the CDR3 is TGTGCCAGCAGCCGTAGCGGGCTCACACAAGAGACCCAGTACTTC. This codes for CASSRSGLTQETQYF.

V is TRBV7-9 and J is TRBJ2-3; 7 nucleotides agree with TRBD2. Trimming cost V 5 bases and J 5 bases; bases outside gene matches: 1. CDR3 length: 12 amino acids. In germline, CDR1 is SEHNR, CDR2 FQNEAQ (reference sequence). The CDR3 here is CASSKRGDTQYF. DNA of the CDR3: TGTGCCAGCAGCAAGCGGGGAGATACGCAGTATTTT.

The chain joins TRBV10-3 to TRBJ1-4; weak D call: TRBD1 (6 bases). The CDR3 contains 15 residues. CDR1 and CDR2 (germline): ENHRY, SYGVKD. V gave up 6 bases and J gave up 0 bases, with 11 bases separating them. CDR3 residues: CAIRGGPATNEKLFF. The CDR3 DNA reads TGTGCCATCAGAGGGGGGCCGGCAACTAATGAAAAACTGTTTTTT.

CDR3 in amino acids: CASSPWGGQPQHF. The CDR3 DNA reads TGTGCCAGCAGCCCGTGGGGAGGCCAGCCCCAGCATTTT. The genes are TRBV3-1 (or the pseudogene TRBV3-2) and TRBJ1-5; no clear D. This CDR3 region has 13 residues. Germline assignment: CDR1 LGHDT and CDR2 YNNKEL (reference sequence). The V gene lost 4 bases and the J gene lost 7 bases, with 11 bases spanning the gap.

This sequence joins TRBV7-2 and TRBJ1-1, with 10 positions matching TRBD1. The CDR3 loop spans 18 amino acids. J lost 6 bases, V lost 0 bases, and 13 bases had no gene match. Per the germline V gene, CDR1 is SGHTA and CDR2 is FQGNSA. This CDR3 is CASSLADRGRVYKPEAFF. CDR3 bases: TGTGCCAGCAGCTTAGCTGACAGGGGGCGCGTTTATAAACCTGAAGCTTTCTTT.

The V gene is TRBV7-8, the J gene TRBJ2-7, with 7 positions matching TRBD2. V shed 1 base, J shed 5 bases, and the junction held 8 bases outside the gene matches. The CDR3 sequence is 15 residues long. The germline V gene has CDR1 SGHVS and CDR2 FQNEAQ. CDR3 in amino acids: CASSLGTTSAHEQYF. In DNA form, the CDR3 reads TGTGCCAGCAGCTTAGGAACTACTAGCGCCCACGAGCAGTACTTC.

CDR3 DNA: TGCGCCAGCAGCCAAGGGCGGCAGGGTGGGGAGCAGTACTTC. Translating it yields CASSQGRQGGEQYF. The V call is TRBV4-1, the J call TRBJ2-7, with D possibly TRBD1 on 5 matching bases. Between the trimmed V and J ends, which lost 1 base and 7 bases, there was a span of 14 bases. CDR1 is MGHRA, CDR2 YSYEKL, per germline. This CDR3 comprises 14 residues.

The chain has TRBV7-2 and TRBJ2-5; D gene ambiguous. The CDR3 runs to 13 residues. Looked up from germline, CDR1 is SGHTA and CDR2 is FQGNSA. Trimming left V 1 base short and J 4 bases short, with 7 bases between. The CDR3 is CASSLGRRETQYF. The CDR3 DNA sequence: TGTGCCAGCAGCTTAGGGCGAAGAGAGACCCAGTACTTC. The variable domain in full, completed from reference TRBV7-2 and TRBJ2-5, reads GAGVSQSPSNKVTEKGKDVELRCDPISGHTALYWYRQSLGQGLEFLIYFQGNSAPDKSGLPSDRFSAERTGGSVSTLTIQRTQQEDSAVYLCASSLGRRETQYFGPGTRLLVL.